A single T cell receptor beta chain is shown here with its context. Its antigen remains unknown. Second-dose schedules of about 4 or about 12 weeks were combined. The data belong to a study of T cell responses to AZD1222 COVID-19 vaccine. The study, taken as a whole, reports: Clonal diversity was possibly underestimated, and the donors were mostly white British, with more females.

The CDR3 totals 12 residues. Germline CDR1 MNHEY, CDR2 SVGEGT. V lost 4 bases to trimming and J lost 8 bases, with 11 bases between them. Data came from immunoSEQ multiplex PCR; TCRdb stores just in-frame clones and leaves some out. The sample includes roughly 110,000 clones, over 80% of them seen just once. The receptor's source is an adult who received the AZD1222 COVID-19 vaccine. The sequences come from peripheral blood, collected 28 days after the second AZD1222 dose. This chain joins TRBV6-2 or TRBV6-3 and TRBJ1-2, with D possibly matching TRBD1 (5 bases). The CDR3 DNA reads TGTGCCAGCAGTTCGGCCGGGGGAGGCTACACCTTC. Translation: CASSSAGGGYTF.